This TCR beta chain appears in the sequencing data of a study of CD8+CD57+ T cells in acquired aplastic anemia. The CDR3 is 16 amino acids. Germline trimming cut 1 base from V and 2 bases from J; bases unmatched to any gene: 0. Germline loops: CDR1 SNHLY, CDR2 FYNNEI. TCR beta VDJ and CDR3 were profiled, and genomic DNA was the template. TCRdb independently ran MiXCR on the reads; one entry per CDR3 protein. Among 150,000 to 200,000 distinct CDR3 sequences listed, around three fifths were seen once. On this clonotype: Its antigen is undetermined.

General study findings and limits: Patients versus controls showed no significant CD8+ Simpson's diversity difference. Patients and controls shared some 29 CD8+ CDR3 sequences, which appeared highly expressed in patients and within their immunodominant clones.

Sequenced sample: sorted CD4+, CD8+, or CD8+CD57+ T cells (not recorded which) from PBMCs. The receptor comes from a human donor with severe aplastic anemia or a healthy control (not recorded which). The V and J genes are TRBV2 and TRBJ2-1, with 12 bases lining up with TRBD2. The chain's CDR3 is CASSEGTSGTYNEQFF. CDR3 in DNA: TGTGCCAGCAGTGAAGGGACTAGCGGGACCTACAATGAGCAGTTCTTC.